These T cell receptor beta chains were read from a single sample in a study of regulatory T cells in long-lasting Graves disease. In TCRdb, the multiplex PCR reads were re-called with MiXCR into one record per CDR3 protein. The sample has 370,000 or so distinct CDR3 sequences, about 17% seen once. This sample was shared with a second study, whose subject was T cells in Graves' hyperthyroidism and ophthalmopathy.

The source was peripheral blood mononuclear cells (PBMCs), collected at new diagnosis, from a patient treated with antithyroid drugs. The receptors derive from a woman aged 18-30 years with Graves disease. Both conserved end residues are part of each CDR3. Each record gives: D gene, clone size, V gene, J gene, CDR3 DNA, CDR3 protein. A D gene is named only where the DNA matches it firmly. Size is stated for part of the rows, as once, few or many counts, or as a class when the clone is expanded.

d_call: .
clone_size: many
v_call: TRBV15
j_call: TRBJ2-7
cdr3_nt: TGTGCCACCAGCAGAGACCCCGCCCGCAGGGGCGGCGAGCAGTACTTC
cdr3_aa: CATSRDPARRGGEQYF

d_call: .
clone_size: many
v_call: TRBV20-1
j_call: TRBJ2-1
cdr3_nt: TGCAGTGCGGACCAGGGCAATGAGCAGTTCTTC
cdr3_aa: CSADQGNEQFF

d_call: .
clone_size: many
v_call: TRBV20-1
j_call: TRBJ1-6
cdr3_nt: TGCAGTGCTAGCCGGGGGAGCTCCTATAATTCACCCCTCCACTTT
cdr3_aa: CSASRGSSYNSPLHF

d_call: .
clone_size: many
v_call: TRBV15
j_call: TRBJ1-3
cdr3_nt: TGTGCCACCAGCAGAGCTTTTTGGAACACGGGCGGTCGATCTGGAAACACCATATATTTT
cdr3_aa: CATSRAFWNTGGRSGNTIYF

d_call: TRBD1
clone_size: .
v_call: TRBV5-4
j_call: TRBJ1-1
cdr3_nt: TGTGCCAGCAGTGAAGGGACAGGGGGAGAAGCTTTCTTT
cdr3_aa: CASSEGTGGEAFF

d_call: .
clone_size: many
v_call: TRBV30
j_call: TRBJ2-3
cdr3_nt: TGTGCCTGGGGGATGGGAGGCTCAGATACGCAGTATTTT
cdr3_aa: CAWGMGGSDTQYF

d_call: .
clone_size: many
v_call: TRBV2
j_call: TRBJ2-4
cdr3_nt: TGTGCCAGCAGTGAGGGCAGGGGCATAAACATTCAGTACTTC
cdr3_aa: CASSEGRGINIQYF

d_call: TRBD1
clone_size: few
v_call: TRBV7-3
j_call: TRBJ1-2
cdr3_nt: TGTGCCAGCAGCCTCCATCCGGGACAGGGGGCGGAAGGCTACACCTTC
cdr3_aa: CASSLHPGQGAEGYTF

d_call: .
clone_size: many
v_call: TRBV5-5
j_call: TRBJ1-1
cdr3_nt: TGTGCCAGCAGCTCCTTTCAGGACAGTCTTTCCGAAGCTTTCTTT
cdr3_aa: CASSSFQDSLSEAFF

d_call: TRBD1
clone_size: few
v_call: TRBV4-1
j_call: TRBJ1-5
cdr3_nt: TGCGCCAGCAGCGTGGACAGGGGTCAGCCCCAGCATTTT
cdr3_aa: CASSVDRGQPQHF

d_call: .
clone_size: .
v_call: TRBV18
j_call: TRBJ2-6
cdr3_nt: TGTGCCGGCTCATCCGGGATTAGCTCTGGGGCCAACGTCCTGACTTTC
cdr3_aa: CAGSSGISSGANVLTF

d_call: .
clone_size: .
v_call: TRBV12-3/TRBV12-4
j_call: TRBJ1-3
cdr3_nt: TGTGCCAGCAGGGGAAGTACTAGCTCTGGAAACACCATATATTTT
cdr3_aa: CASRGSTSSGNTIYF

d_call: .
clone_size: many
v_call: TRBV30
j_call: TRBJ1-2
cdr3_nt: TGTGCCTACAGCCGAGGGTCCGGCTATGGCTACACCTTC
cdr3_aa: CAYSRGSGYGYTF

d_call: .
clone_size: few
v_call: TRBV4-2
j_call: TRBJ2-3
cdr3_nt: TGTGCCAGCAGCCAAGACTTGGGGACTGGCACAGATACGCAGTATTTT
cdr3_aa: CASSQDLGTGTDTQYF

d_call: .
clone_size: few
v_call: TRBV9
j_call: TRBJ1-5
cdr3_nt: TGTGCCAGCAGCGTCGGAGATACACAGCCCCAGCATTTT
cdr3_aa: CASSVGDTQPQHF

d_call: TRBD1
clone_size: many
v_call: TRBV18
j_call: TRBJ2-7
cdr3_nt: TGTGCCAGCTCATCCCGGGACAGAATCTACGAGCAGTACTTC
cdr3_aa: CASSSRDRIYEQYF

d_call: .
clone_size: many
v_call: TRBV28
j_call: TRBJ1-2
cdr3_nt: TGTGCCAGCGCCGGGGTCCCCGCTAACTATGGCTACACCTTC
cdr3_aa: CASAGVPANYGYTF

d_call: .
clone_size: many
v_call: TRBV5-6
j_call: TRBJ1-2
cdr3_nt: TGTGCCAGCAGCTTCGGACAGACCAACTATGGCTACACCTTC
cdr3_aa: CASSFGQTNYGYTF

d_call: TRBD1
clone_size: .
v_call: TRBV19
j_call: TRBJ2-3
cdr3_nt: TGTGCCAGCCGGGACAGGGGCTCTAGCACAGATACGCAGTATTTT
cdr3_aa: CASRDRGSSTDTQYF

d_call: .
clone_size: few
v_call: TRBV6-2/TRBV6-3
j_call: TRBJ1-1
cdr3_nt: TGTGCCAGCAAGTTGGGACCGGAAGCTTTCTTT
cdr3_aa: CASKLGPEAFF

d_call: .
clone_size: .
v_call: TRBV6-1
j_call: TRBJ1-6
cdr3_nt: TGTGCCAGCAGGACAGGCAACTCCTATAATTCACCCCTCCACTTT
cdr3_aa: CASRTGNSYNSPLHF

d_call: TRBD1
clone_size: many
v_call: TRBV28
j_call: TRBJ1-1
cdr3_nt: TGTGCCAGCGTGGGACAGCCACCGACGAACACTGAAGCTTTCTTT
cdr3_aa: CASVGQPPTNTEAFF

d_call: .
clone_size: many
v_call: TRBV15
j_call: TRBJ2-7
cdr3_nt: TGTGCCACCAGCAGAGATCTGCCGGCCGAGCAGTACTTC
cdr3_aa: CATSRDLPAEQYF

d_call: .
clone_size: many
v_call: TRBV20-1
j_call: TRBJ1-2
cdr3_nt: TGCAGTGCTAGAGCCCGAGGGGGGGCCTACGAGGGCTACACCTTC
cdr3_aa: CSARARGGAYEGYTF

d_call: TRBD1
clone_size: many
v_call: TRBV5-1
j_call: TRBJ2-7
cdr3_nt: TGCGCCAGCAGCTTGTCGACAGGGGGCCCTTACGAGCAGTACTTC
cdr3_aa: CASSLSTGGPYEQYF

d_call: .
clone_size: many
v_call: TRBV28
j_call: TRBJ2-3
cdr3_nt: TGTGCCAGCAGCCACTCATCGAGGGGCCGGGGGAACAGGAGGACAGATACGCAGTATTTT
cdr3_aa: CASSHSSRGRGNRRTDTQYF

d_call: TRBD1
clone_size: many
v_call: TRBV11-2
j_call: TRBJ1-2
cdr3_nt: TGTGCCAGCAGCCCAACGATCCAGGGGGGCGATGGCTACACCTTC
cdr3_aa: CASSPTIQGGDGYTF